These 29 T cell receptor beta chains share one sample of origin, sequenced in a study of identical twins. TCRdb re-called the 5' RACE reads through MiXCR, storing one row per CDR3 protein. The table has 220,000 or so distinct CDR3 sequences, 7% seen once. This sample was also put to use in a study of yellow fever vaccine responses in identical twins.

The sample was memory (CD45RO+) T cells sorted from blood. All receptors come from a woman younger than 35 in good health.

This clonotype was observed many times. The gene calls are TRBV20-1 and TRBJ2-1; 8 positions agree with TRBD2. The CDR3 loop spans 13 amino acids. CDR1 and CDR2 from the germline V gene are DFQATT and SNEGSKA (reference sequence). The J segment lost 6 bases and the V segment lost 5 bases, leaving 6 bases of the junction unmatched. This CDR3 reads CSAPTGGPNEQFF. As DNA, the CDR3 is TGCAGTGCTCCGACGGGAGGGCCCAATGAGCAGTTCTTC.

This clonotype was recorded at least ten times. V gene TRBV25-1 combines with J gene TRBJ2-7; 7 nucleotides line up with TRBD2. The CDR3 is 17 residues long. With 5 bases clipped from V and 0 bases from J, the junction kept 13 bases outside the gene matches. Per the germline V gene, CDR1 is MGHDK and CDR2 is SYGVNS. The CDR3, as DNA: TGTGCCAGCAGTTCCATGAGGGAGGGCTGGGGCTCCTACGAGCAGTACTTC. It specifies CASSSMREGWGSYEQYF.

This clonotype has only a few counts. CDR3 protein: CASSTSDLPGAFF. CDR3 nucleotide sequence: TGTGCCAGCAGTACATCGGACCTACCTGGGGCTTTCTTT. The chain has TRBV12-3 or TRBV12-4 and TRBJ1-1; D ambiguous. The CDR3 consists of 13 residues. V gave up 5 bases and J gave up 11 bases, with 18 bases separating them.

This clonotype was counted many times. This sequence joins TRBV3-1 and TRBJ2-1, with 9 bases lining up with TRBD2. The CDR3 is 16 residues long. Germline-derived CDR1 and CDR2 are LGHDT and YNNKEL (reference sequence). Trimming took 4 bases from V and 8 from J; bases not matched to a gene: 12. CDR3 nucleotide sequence: TGTGCCAGCAGCCCTACTGATAGCGGGAGTAGGTATGAGCAGTTCTTC. This gives the protein CASSPTDSGSRYEQFF.

This chain joins TRBV25-1 and TRBJ2-2; 8 bases align to TRBD1. Trimming took 3 bases from V and 7 from J; bases not matched to a gene: 4. Germline values: CDR1 MGHDK, CDR2 SYGVNS. The CDR3 sequence is 14 residues long. The CDR3 reads CASSDQGAGGELFF. Written as DNA, the CDR3 is TGTGCCAGCAGTGATCAGGGGGCGGGCGGGGAGCTGTTTTTT.

In this sample, this clonotype turned up many times. The chain recombines TRBV29-1 with TRBJ2-2; 7 bases line up with TRBD1. The germline CDR1 and CDR2 sequences are SQVTM and ANQGSEA. Trimming removed 6 bases from V and 2 bases from J; junction bases left unmatched: 6. This CDR3 comprises 14 residues. The CDR3 region has the DNA TGCAGCGTCGGGACAGAGCGCAACACCGGGGAGCTGTTTTTT. Residues: CSVGTERNTGELFF.

This clonotype was observed a few times. V gene TRBV6-1 combines with J gene TRBJ1-1, with 8 bases identical to TRBD1. The CDR3 runs to 16 residues. Germline V lookup: CDR1 MNHNS, CDR2 SASEGT. V gave up 6 bases and J gave up 7 bases; unmatched junction bases: 16. In DNA, the CDR3 is TGTGCCAGCAGCTTCGGGCAGGGGGCGGGTTTTGATGAAGCTTTCTTT. Its translation: CASSFGQGAGFDEAFF.

This clonotype was counted ten times or more. The rearrangement links TRBV5-1 to TRBJ2-1; D not certain. Trimming left V 0 bases short and J 8 bases short, with 15 bases between. From germline, CDR1 is SGHRS and CDR2 YFSETQ. This CDR3 has 15 amino acids. The CDR3 DNA is TGCGCCAGCAGCTTGGATGTTAGGATAGGGCATGAGCAGTTCTTC. It yields the protein CASSLDVRIGHEQFF.

This rearrangement joins TRBV4-2 to TRBJ2-3; 8 bases map to TRBD2. V lost 2 bases and J lost 5; bases outside the gene matches: 3. Germline lookup yields CDR1 LGHNA and CDR2 YNFKEQ. The CDR3 is made up of 14 amino acids. The CDR3 coding sequence is TGTGCCAGCAGCCAAAGCGGGGGCGGAGATACGCAGTATTTT. Its translation is CASSQSGGGDTQYF.

This clonotype was counted between two and nine times. The rearrangement uses TRBV10-2 and TRBJ2-2; a possible D gene is TRBD2 (6 bases). Germline CDR1 reads WSHSY; CDR2 reads SAAADI. The CDR3 has 15 residues. V dropped 3 bases and J dropped 5 bases, with 13 bases sitting between them. The chain's CDR3 is CASSETGAGTGELFF. CDR3 nucleotide sequence: TGCGCCAGCAGTGAAACGGGAGCAGGAACCGGGGAGCTGTTTTTT.

Many counts were recorded for this clonotype. The genes are TRBV29-1 and TRBJ2-7; D gene ambiguous. There are 11 residues in the CDR3. Trimming left V 5 bases short and J 3 bases short, with 8 bases between. Germline lookup yields CDR1 SQVTM and CDR2 ANQGSEA. The CDR3 region is CSVSQSYEQYF. The CDR3 bases are TGCAGCGTTTCCCAGAGCTACGAGCAGTACTTC.

The table lists this clonotype with many counts. V and J are TRBV5-5 and TRBJ1-3; D is undetermined. Germline V gene sequence: CDR1 SGHKS, CDR2 YYEKEE (reference sequence). The CDR3 sequence is 16 residues long. Trimming stripped 0 bases from V and 4 bases from J, with 14 bases between. Here the CDR3 reads CASSLGARREGNTIYF. CDR3 DNA sequence: TGTGCCAGCAGCTTGGGGGCCCGGCGGGAAGGAAACACCATATATTTT.

Ten or more counts support this clonotype. The chain couples TRBV7-8 to TRBJ2-1, with 9 nucleotides matching TRBD2. The V segment lost 1 base and the J segment 3 bases; nucleotides outside the gene matches: 4. CDR1 and CDR2 from the germline V gene are SGHVS and FQNEAQ. The length of the CDR3 is 16 residues. The CDR3 is CASSLDGGRGYNEQFF. The CDR3 region has the DNA TGTGCCAGCAGCTTAGATGGCGGGAGGGGCTACAATGAGCAGTTCTTC.

This clonotype turned up a few times. The CDR3 sequence: CSARASGREYNEQFF. The DNA for the CDR3 is TGCAGTGCTCGGGCGAGCGGGAGGGAATACAATGAGCAGTTCTTC. This chain uses TRBV20-1 with TRBJ2-1; 10 nucleotides line up with TRBD2. Germline CDR1 and CDR2: DFQATT and SNEGSKA (reference sequence). The CDR3 is 15 amino acids. The J segment lost 4 bases and the V segment lost 5 bases, leaving 8 bases of the junction unmatched.

In its sample, this clonotype was seen many times. CDR3 DNA: TGTGCCAGCAGCTTAGCCGGTAATGGCGAAAAACTGTTTTTT. The encoded protein is CASSLAGNGEKLFF. This chain connects TRBV7-9 to TRBJ1-4; no definite D call. With 0 bases removed from V and 8 bases from J, the gap between germline ends came to 10 bases. Germline assignment: CDR1 SEHNR and CDR2 FQNEAQ (reference sequence). The CDR3 is 14 residues long.

This clonotype was found a few times. This rearrangement joins TRBV5-1 to TRBJ2-7, with a tentative D call TRBD1 (5 bases). This CDR3 is 14 amino acids long. Trimming stripped 0 bases from V and 1 base from J, with 8 bases between. Germline V gene lookup returns CDR1 SGHRS and CDR2 YFSETQ. CDR3 nucleotide sequence: TGCGCCAGCAGCTTGGGGGGCTTATCCTACGAGCAGTACTTC. Translated, it gives CASSLGGLSYEQYF. Full variable domain (remainder filled in from reference TRBV5-1 and TRBJ2-7): KAGVTQTPRYLIKTRGQQVTLSCSPISGHRSVSWYQQTPGQGLQFLFEYFSETQRNKGNFPGRFSGRQFSNSRSEMNVSTLELGDSALYLCASSLGGLSYEQYFGPGTRLTVT.

This clonotype was detected ten times or more. V gene TRBV5-1 combines with J gene TRBJ2-1, with 8 bases identical to TRBD2. The V and J ends lost 1 base and 2 bases, in that order; junction bases with no gene match: 2. There are 15 residues in the CDR3. Germline-derived CDR1 and CDR2 are SGHRS and YFSETQ. DNA of the CDR3: TGCGCCAGCAGCTTGAACGGGGGGGCCTACAATGAGCAGTTCTTC. It specifies CASSLNGGAYNEQFF.

The chain uses TRBV25-1 and TRBJ2-7; TRBD2 matches at 8 bases. CDR1 is MGHDK and CDR2 is SYGVNS in the germline V gene. V was pared by 1 base and J by 0 bases, with 8 bases of the junction left unmatched. This CDR3 is built from 17 residues. The CDR3: CASSESLSGALSYEQYF. For the CDR3, the DNA is TGTGCCAGCAGTGAATCCCTTAGCGGGGCCCTCTCCTACGAGCAGTACTTC.

This chain uses TRBV10-3 with TRBJ2-5; a possible D gene is TRBD2 (5 bases). The germline V gene has CDR1 ENHRY and CDR2 SYGVKD. The ends were cut back, 6 bases at V and 3 bases at J, with 11 bases in the middle. This CDR3 has 13 amino acids. The CDR3, as DNA: TGTGCCATCAGCATTAGCGAAAAAGAGACCCAGTACTTC. This translates into CAISISEKETQYF.

This clonotype was observed at least ten times. V is TRBV6-5 and J is TRBJ2-7, with D tentatively TRBD1 (6 bases). The V and J ends lost 0 bases and 6 bases respectively, with 12 bases between them. CDR1 and CDR2 (germline): MNHEY, SVGAGI. There are 14 residues in the CDR3. The CDR3 spells CASSYSRGVGEQYV. The DNA for the CDR3 is TGTGCCAGCAGTTACTCCAGGGGAGTGGGCGAGCAGTACGTC.

CDR3 nucleotides: TGTGCCAGCAGCTTACCCGGTGATGGCTACACCTTC. Translation: CASSLPGDGYTF. This sequence joins TRBV7-9 and TRBJ1-2; no reliable D call. Germline CDR1 reads SEHNR; CDR2 reads FQNEAQ (reference sequence). The germline V and J ends were trimmed by 2 bases and 6 bases, with 7 bases remaining between them. This CDR3 spans 12 amino acids.

This chain links TRBV5-4 with TRBJ2-1; 8 nucleotides align to TRBD2. V lost 4 bases, J lost 9 bases, and 21 bases stayed unmatched. CDR3 length: 18 residues. The germline V gene encodes CDR1 SGHNT and CDR2 YYREEE (reference sequence). CDR3 loop: CASSNGGPGTGGRSEQFF. The CDR3 DNA reads TGTGCCAGCAGCAATGGGGGTCCGGGAACGGGAGGGAGGAGTGAGCAGTTCTTC.

This clonotype was seen a few times. The chain is built from TRBV29-1 and TRBJ2-7, with TRBD2 matching 8 bases. The CDR3 has 15 amino acids. V trimming: 0 bases; J trimming: 1 base; junction bases outside the gene matches: 5. In germline, CDR1 is SQVTM, CDR2 ANQGSEA. The CDR3 bases are TGCAGCGTTGAAGATGGTAGCGGGGATTCCTACGAGCAGTACTTC. Its protein is CSVEDGSGDSYEQYF.

This clonotype was counted between two and nine times. J is TRBJ2-1 and V is TRBV18; D uncertain. The CDR3 runs to 11 residues. The V end was cut by 2 bases, the J end by 10 bases, with 6 bases between. In germline, CDR1 is KGHSH, CDR2 LQKENI. DNA for the CDR3: TGTGCCAGCTCACCAAGCAGCGAGCAGTTCTTC. Protein sequence: CASSPSSEQFF.

This clonotype was seen only a few times. The chain employs TRBV6-5 and TRBJ2-7; 13 bases line up with TRBD2. The CDR3 is made up of 15 amino acids. The V and J ends lost 4 bases and 2 bases, in that order; junction bases with no gene match: 2. The germline V gene has CDR1 MNHEY and CDR2 SVGAGI. CDR3 residues: CASSFGLAGAYEQYF. DNA of the CDR3: TGTGCCAGCAGTTTTGGACTAGCGGGAGCCTACGAGCAGTACTTC.

This clonotype has a count of ten or more. This chain joins TRBV20-1 and TRBJ2-1; D is undetermined. CDR3 length equals 11 residues. Germline CDR1 and CDR2: DFQATT and SNEGSKA (reference sequence). Trimming stripped 8 bases from V and 14 bases from J, with 19 bases between. The CDR3 nucleotides are TGCAGTTCCCTTTTTATGAGGTTGGAGTTCTTC. Protein sequence: CSSLFMRLEFF.

Many counts were recorded for this clonotype. The chain employs TRBV14 and TRBJ1-4; D is perhaps TRBD1 (6 bases). V gave up 5 bases and J gave up 7 bases, with 11 bases separating them. The CDR3 runs to 13 residues. The V gene's germline CDR1 is SGHDN and CDR2 FVKESK. The CDR3 nucleotides read TGTGCCAGCAGCTCCCGACAGGCTGAAAAACTGTTTTTT. Protein sequence: CASSSRQAEKLFF.

The table lists this clonotype with a few counts. The rearrangement links TRBV20-1 to TRBJ2-1, with TRBD2 identical over 13 bases. The CDR3 runs 13 residues. Germline trimming cut 5 bases from V and 7 bases from J; bases unmatched to any gene: 2. The V gene's germline CDR1 is DFQATT and CDR2 SNEGSKA (reference sequence). The CDR3: CSAGLAGVNEQFF. CDR3 in DNA: TGCAGTGCTGGACTAGCGGGAGTTAATGAGCAGTTCTTC.

This clonotype appeared a few times. The V and J genes are TRBV6-5 and TRBJ2-7; TRBD2 matches 7 bases. Looked up from germline, CDR1 is MNHEY and CDR2 is SVGAGI. There are 15 residues in the CDR3. The V and J ends lost 6 bases and 2 bases, in that order; junction bases with no gene match: 10. The CDR3 is CASSYTSAGPYEQYF. CDR3 nucleotides: TGTGCCAGCAGCTACACTAGCGCGGGACCCTACGAGCAGTACTTC.